Following are 2 T cell receptor beta chains from one sample sequenced in a study of cytomegalovirus exposure and HLA in healthy donors. TCRdb's copy holds only in-frame clones and misses some; the assay was immunoSEQ multiplex PCR. The sample lists 150,000 to 200,000 clones, 87% occurring once. Source material: PBMCs. These receptors all come from a woman in her 30s in good health and CMV-seronegative.

V and J are TRBV5-4 and TRBJ2-1, with TRBD2 as a possible D gene (6 bases). V was shortened by 4 bases and J by 6 bases, with 14 bases between the two germline ends. This CDR3 is built from 14 residues. Germline CDR1 and CDR2: SGHNT and YYREEE (reference sequence). The chain's CDR3 is CASSPGLGINEQFF. The CDR3 DNA follows: TGTGCCAGCAGCCCGGGACTGGGGATCAATGAGCAGTTCTTC.

This chain joins TRBV7-9 and TRBJ2-1; 11 positions match TRBD1. The germline CDR1 and CDR2 sequences are SEHNR and FQNEAQ (reference sequence). V was pared by 1 base and J by 4 bases, with 3 bases of the junction left unmatched. CDR3 size: 16 residues. Here the CDR3 reads CASSLGTGGTYNEQFF. Written as DNA, the CDR3 is TGTGCCAGCAGCTTAGGGACAGGGGGCACATACAATGAGCAGTTCTTC.